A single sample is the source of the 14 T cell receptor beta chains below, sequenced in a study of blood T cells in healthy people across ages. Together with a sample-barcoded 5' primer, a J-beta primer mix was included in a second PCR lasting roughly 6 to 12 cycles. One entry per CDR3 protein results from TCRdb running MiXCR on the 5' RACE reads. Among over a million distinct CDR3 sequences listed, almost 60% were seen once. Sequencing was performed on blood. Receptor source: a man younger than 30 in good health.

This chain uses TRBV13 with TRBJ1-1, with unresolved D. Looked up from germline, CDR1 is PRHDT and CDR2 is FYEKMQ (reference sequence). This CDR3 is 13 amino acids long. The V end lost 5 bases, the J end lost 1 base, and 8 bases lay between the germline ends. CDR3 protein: CASSPNRNTEAFF. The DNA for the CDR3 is TGTGCCAGCAGCCCGAACAGGAACACTGAAGCTTTCTTT. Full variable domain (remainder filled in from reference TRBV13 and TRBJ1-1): AAGVIQSPRHLIKEKRETATLKCYPIPRHDTVYWYQQGPGQDPQFLISFYEKMQSDKGSIPDRFSAQQFSDYHSELNMSSLELGDSALYFCASSPNRNTEAFFGQGTRLTVV.

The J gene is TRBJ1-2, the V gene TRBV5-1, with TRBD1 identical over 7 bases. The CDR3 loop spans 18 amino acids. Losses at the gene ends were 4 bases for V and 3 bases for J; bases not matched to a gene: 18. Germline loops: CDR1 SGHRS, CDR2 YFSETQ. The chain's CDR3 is CASSPSGRGLSVDYGYTF. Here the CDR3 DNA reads TGCGCCAGCAGCCCTTCGGGTAGGGGGCTTTCCGTTGACTATGGCTACACCTTC.

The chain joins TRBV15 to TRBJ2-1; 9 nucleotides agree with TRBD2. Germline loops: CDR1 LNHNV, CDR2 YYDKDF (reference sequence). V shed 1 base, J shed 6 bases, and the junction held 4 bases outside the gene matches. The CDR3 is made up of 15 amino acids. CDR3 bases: TGTGCCACCAGCAGAGGGGCTAGCGGGACCAATGAGCAGTTCTTC. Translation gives CATSRGASGTNEQFF.

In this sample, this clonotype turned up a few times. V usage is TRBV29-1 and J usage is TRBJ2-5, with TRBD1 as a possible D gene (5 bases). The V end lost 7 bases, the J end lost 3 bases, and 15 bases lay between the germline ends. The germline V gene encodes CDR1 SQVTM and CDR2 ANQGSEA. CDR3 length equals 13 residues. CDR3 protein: CSAGQVIKETQYF. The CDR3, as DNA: TGCAGCGCCGGACAAGTCATTAAAGAGACCCAGTACTTC.

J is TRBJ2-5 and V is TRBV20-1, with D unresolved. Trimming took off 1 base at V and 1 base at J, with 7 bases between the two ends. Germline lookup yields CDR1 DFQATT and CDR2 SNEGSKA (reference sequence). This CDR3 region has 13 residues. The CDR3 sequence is CSARVGTQETQYF. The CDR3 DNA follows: TGCAGTGCTAGAGTAGGAACCCAAGAGACCCAGTACTTC.

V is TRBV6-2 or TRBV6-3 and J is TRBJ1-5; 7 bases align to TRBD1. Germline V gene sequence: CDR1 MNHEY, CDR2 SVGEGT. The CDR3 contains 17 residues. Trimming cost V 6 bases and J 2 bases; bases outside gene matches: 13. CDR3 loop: CASRSDLQGLGNQPQHF. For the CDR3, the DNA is TGTGCCAGCAGGTCTGATTTACAGGGGCTGGGCAATCAGCCCCAGCATTTT.

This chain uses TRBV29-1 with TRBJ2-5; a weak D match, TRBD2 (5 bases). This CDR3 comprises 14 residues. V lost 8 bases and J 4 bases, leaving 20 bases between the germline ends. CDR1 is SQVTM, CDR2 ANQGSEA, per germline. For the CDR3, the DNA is TGCAGCTTAGCACTCGGGGATTCTGGAGAGACCCAGTACTTC. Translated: CSLALGDSGETQYF.

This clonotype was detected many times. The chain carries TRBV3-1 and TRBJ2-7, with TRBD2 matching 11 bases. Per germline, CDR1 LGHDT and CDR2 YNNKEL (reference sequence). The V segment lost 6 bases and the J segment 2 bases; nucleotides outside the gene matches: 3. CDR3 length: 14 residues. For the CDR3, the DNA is TGTGCCAGCAGAGGTAGCGGGGGGGCCTACGAGCAGTACTTC. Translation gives CASRGSGGAYEQYF.

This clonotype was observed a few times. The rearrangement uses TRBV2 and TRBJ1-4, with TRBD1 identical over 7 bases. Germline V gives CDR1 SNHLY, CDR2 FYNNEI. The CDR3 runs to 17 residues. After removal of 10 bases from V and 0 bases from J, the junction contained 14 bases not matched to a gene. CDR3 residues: CAIRGQDVSATNEKLFF. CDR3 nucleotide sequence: TGTGCCATCCGAGGACAGGACGTATCTGCAACTAATGAAAAACTGTTTTTT.

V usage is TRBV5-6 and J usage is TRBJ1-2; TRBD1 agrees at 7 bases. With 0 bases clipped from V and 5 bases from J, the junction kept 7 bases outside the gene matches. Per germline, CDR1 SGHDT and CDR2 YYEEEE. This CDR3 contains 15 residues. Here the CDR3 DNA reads TGTGCCAGCAGCTTGGTAGGACAGGACTTTTATGGCTACACCTTC. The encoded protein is CASSLVGQDFYGYTF.

CDR3 protein: CSATQLAGGPKSTDTQYF. The CDR3 nucleotides read TGCAGTGCTACACAGCTAGCGGGGGGGCCAAAGAGCACAGATACGCAGTATTTT. The chain has TRBV20-1 and TRBJ2-3; TRBD2 agrees at 12 bases. Germline CDR1 reads DFQATT; CDR2 reads SNEGSKA (reference sequence). Trimming at V came to 4 bases and at J to 0 bases, leaving 11 bases not matched to a gene. The CDR3 has 18 amino acids.

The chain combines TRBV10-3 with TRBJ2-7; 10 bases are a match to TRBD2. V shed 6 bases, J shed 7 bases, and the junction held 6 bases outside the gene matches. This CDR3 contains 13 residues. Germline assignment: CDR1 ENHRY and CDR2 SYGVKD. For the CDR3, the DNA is TGTGCCATCAGCGGTGAACTAGCGGGGGAGCAGTACTTC. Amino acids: CAISGELAGEQYF.

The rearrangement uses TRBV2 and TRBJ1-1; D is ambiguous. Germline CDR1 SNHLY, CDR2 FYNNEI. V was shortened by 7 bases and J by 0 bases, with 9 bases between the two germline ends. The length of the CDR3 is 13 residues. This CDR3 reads CASIVDLNTEAFF. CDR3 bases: TGTGCCAGCATAGTTGATCTGAACACTGAAGCTTTCTTT.

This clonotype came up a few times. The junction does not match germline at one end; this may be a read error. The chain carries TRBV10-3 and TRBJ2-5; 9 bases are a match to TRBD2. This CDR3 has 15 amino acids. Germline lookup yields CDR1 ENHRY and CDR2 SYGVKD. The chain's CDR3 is CAISPLAGTQKTQYF. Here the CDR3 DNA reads TGTGCCATCAGTCCGCTAGCGGGGACCCAAAAGACCCAGTACTTC.